One and the same sample provided the 7 T cell receptor beta chains below, sequenced in a study of post-analysis software for immune sequencing data. Study results and limitations: TRBV segments more frequent in patients than in controls numbered five and included TRBV5-6, TRBV5-1 and TRBV20-1.

No antigen is known for these receptors. Unique molecular identifiers were built into the TCR beta cDNA libraries. One entry per CDR3 protein, called by TCRdb with MiXCR from the PCR reads. The table records roughly 570,000 distinct CDR3 sequences, around a third of them present only once. The sequenced material came from blood. These receptors were collected from a girl between 2 and 17 years old with multiple sclerosis.

The J gene is TRBJ2-3, the V gene TRBV6-1; TRBD1 might be the D (5 bases). The CDR3 runs to 15 residues. The V and J ends lost 8 bases and 8 bases respectively, with 23 bases between them. Germline values: CDR1 MNHNS, CDR2 SASEGT. This chain's CDR3 is CASDEDSPGPLTQYF. The DNA for the CDR3 is TGTGCCAGCGACGAAGACTCACCAGGGCCTCTTACGCAGTATTTT.

This chain uses TRBV15 with TRBJ1-2, with D tentatively TRBD1 (6 bases). The germline gives CDR1 LNHNV, CDR2 YYDKDF (reference sequence). Trimming left V 5 bases short and J 8 bases short, with 15 bases between. The CDR3 has 13 amino acids. CDR3 sequence: CATSPRGQLGYTF. CDR3 DNA: TGTGCCACCAGCCCGCGGGGACAACTGGGCTACACCTTC.

Only a few counts were recorded for this clonotype. The rearrangement joins TRBV10-3 to TRBJ2-7; D gene uncertain. Germline V gene data show CDR1 as ENHRY and CDR2 as SYGVKD. This CDR3 spans 13 amino acids. Trimming pared 8 bases from V and 2 bases from J, leaving 13 bases between. CDR3 amino acids: CAILADGAYEQYF. For the CDR3, the DNA is TGTGCCATCCTTGCGGACGGAGCCTACGAGCAGTACTTC.

This clonotype was counted only a few times. V gene TRBV3-1 combines with J gene TRBJ2-5, with D maybe TRBD2 (7 bases). Trimming left V 0 bases short and J 6 bases short, with 8 bases between. The CDR3 has 13 amino acids. Germline V gene lookup returns CDR1 LGHDT and CDR2 YNNKEL (reference sequence). The CDR3 loop reads CASSQERGQTQYF. CDR3 nucleotide sequence: TGTGCCAGCAGCCAAGAGCGGGGGCAGACCCAGTACTTC.

This chain connects TRBV7-2 to TRBJ1-1, with D hard to call. Per the germline V gene, CDR1 is SGHTA and CDR2 is FQGNSA. V lost 3 bases and J 6 bases, leaving 14 bases between the germline ends. The CDR3 sequence is 14 residues long. Here the CDR3 reads CASSFPREAAEAFF. CDR3 DNA sequence: TGTGCCAGCAGCTTCCCCCGGGAAGCGGCTGAAGCTTTCTTT.

The chain employs TRBV5-6 and TRBJ2-7, with a possible D match to TRBD2 (6 bases). The V end was cut by 1 base, the J end by 3 bases, with 11 bases between. This CDR3 has 14 residues. Per germline, CDR1 SGHDT and CDR2 YYEEEE. CDR3 nucleotides: TGTGCCAGCAGCTTGCCGGGTAGCGGCTACGAGCAGTACTTC. It is translated as CASSLPGSGYEQYF.

The V and J genes are TRBV28 and TRBJ1-2, with a tentative D call TRBD1 (5 bases). The germline V and J ends were trimmed by 1 base and 8 bases, with 14 bases remaining between them. Germline V gene lookup returns CDR1 MDHEN and CDR2 SYDVKM. The CDR3 length is 14 residues. CDR3 coding DNA: TGTGCCAGCAGTTTATTTGGAGGGGCAGGGGGCTACACCTTC. Residues: CASSLFGGAGGYTF.